A single sample gave rise to the 22 T cell receptor beta chains below, sequenced in a study of cytomegalovirus exposure and HLA in healthy donors. With 60 Vbeta and 13 Jbeta primers, the PCR was carried out. Measured with immunoSEQ multiplex PCR; TCRdb has only the in-frame clones, and not every one. Of about 190,000 clones listed, over 70% are singletons. The sequenced sample consisted of PBMCs. The receptors derive from a man aged 45 to 65 in good health and CMV-seronegative.

The chain has TRBV6-5 and TRBJ2-3; D perhaps matches TRBD2 (7 bases). Trimming pared 5 bases from V and 9 bases from J, leaving 18 bases between. CDR3 length: 14 residues. CDR1 and CDR2 from the germline V gene are MNHEY and SVGAGI. This CDR3 reads CASSGGAGARTQYF. For the CDR3, the DNA is TGTGCCAGCAGTGGGGGGGCCGGGGCACGGACGCAGTATTTT.

The V and J genes are TRBV19 and TRBJ2-1; 7 bases line up with TRBD2. Trimming removed 8 bases from V and 2 bases from J; junction bases left unmatched: 9. Germline CDR1 is LNHDA and CDR2 is SQIVND (reference sequence). The CDR3 spans 15 residues. DNA of the CDR3: TGTGCCAGTGCGAGGGGCGGGGGAACCTACAATGAGCAGTTCTTC. Its translation is CASARGGGTYNEQFF.

The chain uses TRBV6-5 and TRBJ1-2, with TRBD1 matching 7 bases. CDR3 length: 12 amino acids. Trimming removed 5 bases from V and 12 bases from J; junction bases left unmatched: 9. Per the germline V gene, CDR1 is MNHEY and CDR2 is SVGAGI. The CDR3 DNA follows: TGTGCCAGCAGTCCAGGGACAGATGGGCACACCTTC. Protein: CASSPGTDGHTF.

CDR3 sequence (DNA): TGTGCCAGCAGTGAAATATCGGGGGAGCAAGACTTGTTTTTT. Translation gives CASSEISGEQDLFF. The rearrangement joins TRBV25-1 to TRBJ1-4; D may be TRBD1 (5 bases). The germline V gene has CDR1 MGHDK and CDR2 SYGVNS. CDR3 length equals 14 residues. V was cut by 2 bases and J by 15 bases, with 19 bases left in between.

This chain connects TRBV7-8 to TRBJ2-5; D is uncertain. The CDR3 sequence is 15 residues long. Trimming pared 5 bases from V and 2 bases from J, leaving 15 bases between. Germline V gives CDR1 SGHVS, CDR2 FQNEAQ. CDR3: CASSPVKNMQETQYF. CDR3 coding DNA: TGTGCCAGCAGCCCGGTTAAGAATATGCAAGAGACCCAGTACTTC.

Remarks on this clone: The sample holds other DNA sequences that translate to the same CDR3. Written as DNA, the CDR3 is TGCGCCAGCAGCTCCGGCGGGGGGTCCTACAATGAGCAGTTCTTC. The encoded protein is CASSSGGGSYNEQFF. The chain employs TRBV5-1 and TRBJ2-1; 8 nucleotides agree with TRBD2. V was pared by 3 bases and J by 1 base, with 3 bases of the junction left unmatched. This CDR3 is built from 15 residues. Germline V gene lookup returns CDR1 SGHRS and CDR2 YFSETQ.

The chain recombines TRBV7-6 with TRBJ1-6; 11 bases line up with TRBD1. The V segment lost 5 bases and the J segment 10 bases; nucleotides outside the gene matches: 7. Germline CDR1 reads SGHVS; CDR2 reads FNYEAQ. The CDR3 has 15 residues. The CDR3 spells CASSAERTGGSPLHF. In nucleotides, the CDR3 is TGTGCCAGCAGCGCGGAGCGGACAGGGGGCTCACCCCTCCACTTT.

The DNA of the CDR3 is TGTGCCAGCAGCCGCAGGACATTGAACACTGAAGCTTTCTTT. Protein product: CASSRRTLNTEAFF. The chain couples TRBV14 to TRBJ1-1; D is possibly TRBD1 (5 bases). This CDR3 is built from 14 residues. Deletions cut 4 bases from V and 0 bases from J, with 9 bases between. Germline values: CDR1 SGHDN, CDR2 FVKESK.

The chain recombines TRBV5-6 with TRBJ2-5, with 8 nucleotides matching TRBD1. Germline trimming cut 0 bases from V and 4 bases from J; bases unmatched to any gene: 2. The germline CDR1 and CDR2 sequences are SGHDT and YYEEEE. CDR3 length: 14 residues. DNA of the CDR3: TGTGCCAGCAGCTTGGACAGGGGGACAGAGACCCAGTACTTC. It translates to CASSLDRGTETQYF.

In its sample, this clone was seen once. The gene calls are TRBV27 and TRBJ1-2; possibly TRBD1 for D (5 bases). Deletions cut 7 bases from V and 7 bases from J, with 16 bases between. From germline, CDR1 is MNHEY and CDR2 SMNVEV (reference sequence). The CDR3 sequence is 13 residues long. The CDR3 region is CASTTGREVGYTF. CDR3 nucleotides: TGTGCCAGCACTACGGGCAGGGAAGTTGGCTACACCTTC.

This clone occurred a few times. This chain joins TRBV10-3 and TRBJ1-4; D is ambiguous. This CDR3 has 13 residues. The V and J ends lost 2 bases and 4 bases respectively, with 5 bases between them. CDR1 is ENHRY and CDR2 is SYGVKD in the germline V gene. The DNA for the CDR3 is TGTGCCATCAGTGAGGCGGTTAATGAAAAACTGTTTTTT. It translates to CAISEAVNEKLFF.

The table lists this clone with a count of one. This sequence joins TRBV7-2 and TRBJ2-7; TRBD1 is a possible D gene (6 bases). Per the germline V gene, CDR1 is SGHTA and CDR2 is FQGNSA. V was shortened by 2 bases and J by 1 base, with 9 bases between the two germline ends. The CDR3 extends over 14 amino acids. CDR3 region: CASSLMTGSYEQYF. In DNA form, the CDR3 reads TGTGCCAGCAGCTTAATGACAGGATCCTACGAGCAGTACTTC.

The chain has TRBV4-3 and TRBJ2-7; 10 nucleotides match TRBD2. The CDR3 runs to 14 residues. V dropped 0 bases and J dropped 12; count of bases not matched to a gene: 8. Germline V CDR1 and CDR2: LGHNA, YSLEER. DNA for the CDR3: TGCGCCAGCAGCCAAGATCGGACAGCGGGGGGGCCGTACTTC. Translated: CASSQDRTAGGPYF.

This clone was observed once. CDR3 loop: CASAGLAGVTQYF. CDR3 in DNA: TGTGCCAGCGCGGGGCTAGCGGGGGTGACCCAGTACTTC. The chain uses TRBV27 and TRBJ2-5, with TRBD2 matching over 10 bases. V shed 8 bases and J 7 bases; nucleotides not matched to a gene: 7. The CDR3 totals 13 residues. Germline loops: CDR1 MNHEY, CDR2 SMNVEV (reference sequence).

In its sample, this clone was seen a few times. The rearrangement uses TRBV30 and TRBJ1-2; D remains ambiguous. Germline loops: CDR1 GTSNPN, CDR2 SVGIG (reference sequence). Trimming left V 3 bases short and J 0 bases short, with 14 bases between. The CDR3 extends over 15 amino acids. The CDR3 region has the DNA TGTGCCTGGAGAGCTGGTTGGAGGGCTAACTATGGCTACACCTTC. Translating it yields CAWRAGWRANYGYTF.

The chain uses TRBV5-1 and TRBJ1-5; no definite D call. Per germline, CDR1 SGHRS and CDR2 YFSETQ. CDR3 size: 14 residues. Trimming pared 4 bases from V and 12 bases from J, leaving 20 bases between. This chain's CDR3 is CASSPRPEGGIQHF. CDR3 sequence (DNA): TGCGCCAGCAGCCCGAGACCCGAGGGCGGCATCCAGCATTTT.

This clone was seen just once. The chain is built from TRBV6-4 and TRBJ2-2; D perhaps matches TRBD1 (5 bases). V shed 5 bases and J shed 6 bases, with 13 bases lying between them. The CDR3 consists of 14 residues. Germline V gene data show CDR1 as MRHNA and CDR2 as SNTAGT. CDR3 sequence: CASSPSGFSGELFF. CDR3 DNA: TGTGCCAGCAGTCCCTCAGGGTTTTCCGGGGAGCTGTTTTTT.

This chain links TRBV27 with TRBJ2-7, with unresolved D. CDR3 length equals 14 residues. Germline CDR1 MNHEY, CDR2 SMNVEV (reference sequence). Between the trimmed V and J ends, which lost 6 bases and 3 bases, there was a span of 15 bases. For the CDR3, the DNA is TGTGCCAGCAGGCCCCCTTCCGAGGACTACGAGCAGTACTTC. Its translation: CASRPPSEDYEQYF.

The chain carries TRBV9 and TRBJ1-1; 10 nucleotides agree with TRBD1. Germline CDR1 and CDR2: SGDLS and YYNGEE. This CDR3 contains 15 residues. The J segment lost 0 bases and the V segment lost 3 bases, leaving 2 bases of the junction unmatched. CDR3 coding DNA: TGTGCCAGCAGCGCAGGACAGGGGGTGAACACTGAAGCTTTCTTT. Translated, it gives CASSAGQGVNTEAFF.

This clone came up a few times. The chain couples TRBV19 to TRBJ2-3; no clear D. V gave up 4 bases and J gave up 4 bases, with 12 bases separating them. CDR1 and CDR2 from the germline V gene are LNHDA and SQIVND (reference sequence). The CDR3 has 14 residues. CDR3: CASSTPLQSDTQYF. The CDR3 nucleotides are TGTGCCAGTAGTACCCCCCTACAGTCAGATACGCAGTATTTT.

Only one count was recorded for this clone. The genes are TRBV4-3 and TRBJ2-1, with a tentative D call TRBD2 (6 bases). The CDR3 totals 15 residues. V was trimmed by 4 bases and J by 0 bases, leaving 10 bases between them. In germline, CDR1 is LGHNA, CDR2 YSLEER. The CDR3 sequence is CASSPAGSSYNEQFF. The CDR3 nucleotides read TGCGCCAGCAGCCCCGCGGGAAGCTCCTACAATGAGCAGTTCTTC.

The rearrangement uses TRBV2 and TRBJ1-5, with D tentatively TRBD1 (5 bases). V lost 2 bases and J lost 5, with 10 bases in between. Germline V CDR1 and CDR2: SNHLY, FYNNEI. The CDR3 covers 14 residues. The CDR3 DNA is TGTGCCAGCAGTGAAAGGGGTCCGTATCAGCCCCAGCATTTT. It translates to CASSERGPYQPQHF.